Included here is one TCR beta chain sequence, with context. With a much larger clone just one base away, this may be a read error. The data derive from a study of breast tumors, draining lymph nodes, adjacent tissues. Axillary draining lymph nodes of breast cancer patients supplied the node samples. Each CDR3 protein is one row after TCRdb ran MiXCR on the multiplex PCR reads. The sample records approximately 280,000 distinct CDR3 sequences, under 35% being singletons. The germline V gene has CDR1 LGHNA and CDR2 YNFKEQ. This CDR3 has 16 amino acids. V was cut by 3 bases and J by 0 bases, with 11 bases left in between.

Sequencing used axillary lymph node tissue. The rearrangement uses TRBV4-2 and TRBJ1-4; D might be TRBD1 (5 bases). The TCR comes from a female donor with breast cancer. Some clones in this sample may be carry-over from other donors' samples. The CDR3 sequence: CASSQRMDTTNEKLFF. CDR3 sequence (DNA): TGTGCCAGCAGCCAGAGGATGGACACAACTAATGAAAAACTGTTTTTT.